Below, 28 T cell receptor beta chains from the same sample are listed, as sequenced in a study of CD8+CD57+ T cells in acquired aplastic anemia (dated by TCRdb to between 2017 and 2018). The sequencer was an Illumina HiSeq 2000. TCR beta VDJ combination and CDR3 sequence profiling used genomic DNA as the template. TCRdb passed the public sequencing reads through fastp at Q25 and MiXCR, retaining productive beta sequences. Identical CDR3 protein sequences are pooled into one entry, listed with their most common genes and DNA. This sample has more than 70,000 distinct CDR3 sequences in its table, and around 70% of those were observed once. The ten largest account for approximately 78% of the sample. Expansion of CD8+CD57+ cells had been shown by flow cytometry in the patients chosen for sequencing. The sample taken for sequencing was sorted CD4+, CD8+, or CD8+CD57+ T cells (not recorded which) from PBMCs. Receptors were obtained from a human donor with aplastic anemia.

The chain combines TRBV2 with TRBJ2-7, with 7 bases identical to TRBD1. With 8 bases clipped from V and 9 bases from J, the junction kept 4 bases outside the gene matches. Germline lookup yields CDR1 SNHLY and CDR2 FYNNEI. The CDR3 consists of 10 residues. The CDR3: CASSGTAQYF. As DNA, the CDR3 is TGTGCCAGCTCGGGGACAGCGCAGTACTTC.

The chain joins TRBV24-1 to TRBJ2-1, with a weak D call TRBD1 (5 bases). This CDR3 spans 15 amino acids. Trimming removed 5 bases from V and 10 bases from J, with 20 bases in between. Germline-derived CDR1 and CDR2 are KGHDR and SFDVKD. The CDR3 spells CATSVGQNPLAEQFF. The DNA for the CDR3 is TGTGCCACCAGTGTTGGACAAAACCCCCTTGCCGAGCAGTTCTTC.

The J gene is TRBJ2-7, the V gene TRBV29-1; D assignment may be TRBD1 or TRBD2 (5 bases each). The CDR3 length is 14 residues. Trimming removed 2 bases at V and 3 bases at J, with 14 bases between. Germline CDR1 reads SQVTM; CDR2 reads ANQGSEA. The CDR3 DNA reads as TGCAGCGTTGAACTGGGGGATATGGGCTACGAGCAGTACTTC. Encoded protein: CSVELGDMGYEQYF.

This clonotype was seen more than once but under ten times. The V and J genes are TRBV15 and TRBJ2-5; D gene uncertain. V was clipped by 3 bases and J by 2 bases, with 7 bases between them. CDR3 length: 13 residues. CDR1 is LNHNV, CDR2 YYDKDF, per germline (reference sequence). CDR3 protein: CATSRSKQETQYF. The CDR3 DNA is TGTGCCACCAGCAGGTCAAAGCAAGAGACCCAGTACTTC.

This clonotype was seen only once. This chain joins TRBV15 and TRBJ2-1; 8 bases align to TRBD1. The germline V gene has CDR1 LNHNV and CDR2 YYDKDF (reference sequence). This CDR3 is 13 amino acids long. Trimming cost V 6 bases and J 2 bases; bases outside gene matches: 0. The CDR3 loop reads CATRDRAYNEQFF. The DNA for the CDR3 is TGTGCCACCAGGGACAGGGCCTACAATGAGCAGTTCTTC. Filled out from reference TRBV15 and TRBJ2-1, the complete variable domain reads DAMVIQNPRYQVTQFGKPVTLSCSQTLNHNVMYWYQQKSSQAPKLLFHYYDKDFNNEADTPDNFQSRRPNTSFCFLDIRSPGLGDTAMYLCATRDRAYNEQFFGPGTRLTVL.

This clonotype was seen once. The V gene is TRBV2, the J gene TRBJ1-4, with 7 bases aligning to TRBD1. The CDR3 is made up of 14 amino acids. The germline gives CDR1 SNHLY, CDR2 FYNNEI. J gave up 11 bases and V 2 bases, and 8 bases lay outside the gene matches. The CDR3 nucleotides are TGTGCCAGCAGTGAACGGCAAACAGGGGAGAAACTGTTTTTT. Its translation: CASSERQTGEKLFF.

The chain uses TRBV7-7 and TRBJ2-7; 8 bases agree with TRBD1. CDR1 is SSHAT, CDR2 FNYEAQ, per germline (reference sequence). The V segment lost 1 base and the J segment 0 bases; nucleotides outside the gene matches: 2. The CDR3 length is 15 residues. The CDR3 DNA follows: TGTGCCAGCAGCTTAGGGACAGGGCTCTCCTACGAGCAGTACTTC. It is translated as CASSLGTGLSYEQYF.

The chain links TRBV27 to TRBJ1-1; D perhaps matches TRBD1 (6 bases). Trimming left V 5 bases short and J 4 bases short, with 20 bases between. CDR1 is MNHEY, CDR2 SMNVEV, per germline (reference sequence). The CDR3 is made up of 16 amino acids. Written as DNA, the CDR3 is TGTGCCAGCAGTCCCCGACCAGGGGCAACGAGCACTGAAGCTTTCTTT. Translation: CASSPRPGATSTEAFF.

The chain carries TRBV7-3 and TRBJ2-1, with D possibly matching TRBD1 (6 bases). The CDR3 runs 13 residues. The germline V gene encodes CDR1 SGHTA and CDR2 FQGTGA. V gave up 5 bases and J gave up 4 bases, with 9 bases separating them. The CDR3 loop reads CASSAGQYNEQFF. As DNA, the CDR3 is TGTGCCAGCAGCGCCGGACAGTACAATGAGCAGTTCTTC.

The chain has TRBV30 and TRBJ1-1, with D possibly TRBD1 on 5 matching bases. CDR3 length equals 12 residues. Germline V gene sequence: CDR1 GTSNPN, CDR2 SVGIG (reference sequence). V was pared by 5 bases and J by 0 bases, with 7 bases between. The DNA of the CDR3 is TGTGCCTGGTCGACAGTGAACACTGAAGCTTTCTTT. Translated, it gives CAWSTVNTEAFF.

J is TRBJ1-6 and V is TRBV2, with 9 bases fitting TRBD1. The V and J ends lost 9 bases and 5 bases, in that order; junction bases with no gene match: 8. Germline values: CDR1 SNHLY, CDR2 FYNNEI. This CDR3 has 15 amino acids. CDR3 in amino acids: CARGKGTGNNSPLHF. The CDR3 region has the DNA TGTGCCAGGGGCAAAGGGACAGGGAATAATTCACCCCTCCACTTT.

V gene TRBV7-9 combines with J gene TRBJ2-7; perhaps TRBD2 as D (6 bases). CDR1 and CDR2 from the germline V gene are SEHNR and FQNEAQ (reference sequence). Trimming left V 5 bases short and J 5 bases short, with 19 bases between. CDR3 length: 15 residues. This chain's CDR3 is CASSTGAGAYNEQYF. The CDR3 DNA sequence: TGTGCCAGCAGCACGGGAGCCGGGGCATACAACGAGCAGTACTTC.

This sequence joins TRBV7-2 and TRBJ2-5; 8 nucleotides align to TRBD2. The germline gives CDR1 SGHTA, CDR2 FQGNSA. Unmatched junction bases numbered 9, after V lost 5 bases and J lost 7 bases. The CDR3 has 14 residues. The CDR3 DNA is TGTGCCAGCAGCCCCGGACTAGCTTTAGGGACCCAGTACTTC. It translates to CASSPGLALGTQYF.

This clonotype has only one observation. This chain joins TRBV29-1 and TRBJ2-7, with TRBD1 matching over 9 bases. Germline values: CDR1 SQVTM, CDR2 ANQGSEA. This CDR3 has 14 residues. Trimming took 6 bases from V and 3 from J; bases not matched to a gene: 9. The CDR3 is CSVDPGQGVYEQYF. The DNA of the CDR3 is TGCAGCGTCGACCCGGGACAGGGAGTCTACGAGCAGTACTTC.

The CDR3 is CASSGTVSQETQYF. The CDR3 nucleotides read TGTGCCAGCAGCGGGACAGTAAGCCAAGAGACCCAGTACTTC. The genes are TRBV7-9 and TRBJ2-5; TRBD1 matches 7 bases. The germline V gene encodes CDR1 SEHNR and CDR2 FQNEAQ (reference sequence). CDR3 length: 14 amino acids. J lost 1 base, V lost 5 bases, and 4 bases had no gene match.

This chain joins TRBV2 and TRBJ1-1; D not resolved. Trimming pared 6 bases from V and 1 base from J, leaving 15 bases between. The CDR3 is 15 amino acids. In germline, CDR1 is SNHLY, CDR2 FYNNEI. The CDR3 DNA reads TGTGCCAGCAGCTTAAAATCGCGGGGGAACACTGAAGCTTTCTTT. Amino acid sequence: CASSLKSRGNTEAFF.

The chain is built from TRBV2 and TRBJ2-7; a weak D match, TRBD1 (6 bases). This CDR3 contains 15 residues. Germline V gene sequence: CDR1 SNHLY, CDR2 FYNNEI. Trimming removed 1 base from V and 0 bases from J, with 10 bases in between. CDR3 loop: CASSEGTALSYEQYF. The CDR3 coding sequence is TGTGCCAGCAGTGAAGGGACAGCCCTCTCCTACGAGCAGTACTTC.

V gene TRBV15 combines with J gene TRBJ1-5, with D possibly TRBD1 on 6 matching bases. In germline, CDR1 is LNHNV, CDR2 YYDKDF (reference sequence). Trimming took 0 bases from V and 7 from J, leaving 13 bases between them. The CDR3 spans 15 residues. CDR3 protein: CATSRDLTGSQPQHF. Here the CDR3 DNA reads TGTGCCACCAGCAGAGATCTTACAGGGAGCCAGCCCCAGCATTTT.

The CDR3 loop is CASSLADIRNNSPLHF. The CDR3 DNA follows: TGTGCCAGCAGCTTAGCAGACATCAGAAATAATTCACCCCTCCACTTT. The chain employs TRBV7-6 and TRBJ1-6; D is unclear. Germline V lookup: CDR1 SGHVS, CDR2 FNYEAQ. Trimming took off 0 bases at V and 5 bases at J, with 11 bases between the two ends. The length of the CDR3 is 16 residues.

The chain carries TRBV7-3 and TRBJ2-6, with D uncertain. Per germline, CDR1 SGHTA and CDR2 FQGTGA. The CDR3 is 14 amino acids. V was cut by 2 bases and J by 2 bases, with 4 bases left in between. CDR3 nucleotides: TGTGCCAGCAGCTTAGGGGCTGGGGCCAACGTCCTGACTTTC. Its translation: CASSLGAGANVLTF.

V is TRBV4-2 and J is TRBJ2-1; D may be TRBD2 (6 bases). Trimming shortened V by 4 bases and J by 4 bases, and 17 bases separated the two germline ends. CDR3 length: 16 residues. CDR1 and CDR2 (germline): LGHNA, YNFKEQ. CDR3 bases: TGTGCCAGCAGCCTAGGGACTTCCCAAGGGTACAATGAGCAGTTCTTC. Protein: CASSLGTSQGYNEQFF.

The rearrangement uses TRBV11-1 and TRBJ2-3; tentative D call: TRBD2 (5 bases). With 1 base removed from V and 2 bases from J, the gap between germline ends came to 13 bases. Looked up from germline, CDR1 is SGHAT and CDR2 is FQDESV (reference sequence). The CDR3 runs to 16 residues. The CDR3: CASSLGHGGLTDTQYF. DNA of the CDR3: TGTGCCAGCAGCTTAGGGCACGGCGGGCTCACAGATACGCAGTATTTT.

Only one count was recorded for this clonotype. The genes are TRBV2 and TRBJ1-1, with a tentative D call TRBD1 (5 bases). Germline V gene data show CDR1 as SNHLY and CDR2 as FYNNEI. Trimming cost V 7 bases and J 1 base, with 16 bases left between them. The CDR3 is 15 amino acids. The CDR3 DNA reads as TGTGCCAGCAAATTTACAGGCGATCCGAACACTGAAGCTTTCTTT. Its translation: CASKFTGDPNTEAFF. The variable domain in full, completed from reference TRBV2 and TRBJ1-1, reads EPEVTQTPSHQVTQMGQEVILRCVPISNHLYFYWYRQILGQKVEFLVSFYNNEISEKSEIFDDQFSVERPDGSNFTLKIRSTKLEDSAMYFCASKFTGDPNTEAFFGQGTRLTVV.

This chain joins TRBV19 and TRBJ2-1; D remains ambiguous. The CDR3 totals 18 residues. Between the trimmed V and J ends, which lost 0 bases and 0 bases, there was a span of 15 bases. Germline CDR1 reads LNHDA; CDR2 reads SQIVND (reference sequence). CDR3 residues: CASSIDPPGRSSYNEQFF. Here the CDR3 DNA reads TGTGCCAGTAGTATAGATCCCCCGGGTAGGAGCTCCTACAATGAGCAGTTCTTC.

This clonotype was detected a few times. V usage is TRBV2 and J usage is TRBJ2-7; the D is unclear. This CDR3 contains 12 residues. The germline CDR1 and CDR2 sequences are SNHLY and FYNNEI. V was cut by 7 bases and J by 3 bases, with 10 bases left in between. In DNA, the CDR3 is TGTGCCAGCACCGAGAGCCTCTACGAGCAGTACTTC. As protein: CASTESLYEQYF.

V is TRBV24-1 and J is TRBJ2-7; D perhaps matches TRBD1 (6 bases). The CDR3 spans 12 residues. V was shortened by 9 bases and J by 4 bases, with 12 bases between the two germline ends. CDR1 and CDR2 from the germline V gene are KGHDR and SFDVKD. Here the CDR3 reads CATSTGSYEQYF. The CDR3 DNA is TGTGCCACCTCGACAGGATCATACGAGCAGTACTTC.

This clonotype was seen a handful of times. The chain carries TRBV29-1 and TRBJ2-7; either TRBD1 or TRBD2 may fit D (6 bases each). The V gene lost 1 base and the J gene lost 3 bases, with 22 bases spanning the gap. This CDR3 spans 17 amino acids. Germline CDR1 is SQVTM and CDR2 is ANQGSEA. The CDR3 reads CSVEAPGASGSGYEQYF. The CDR3 region has the DNA TGCAGCGTTGAAGCCCCAGGGGCAAGCGGTAGCGGCTACGAGCAGTACTTC.

This clonotype occurred many times. V is TRBV12-3 or TRBV12-4 and J is TRBJ2-1; D perhaps matches TRBD2 (6 bases). V lost 10 bases and J lost 6, with 10 bases in between. The CDR3 sequence is 11 residues long. The CDR3 here is CATGTPNEQFF. The CDR3, as DNA: TGTGCCACCGGGACTCCCAATGAGCAGTTCTTC.